These T cell receptor beta chains were read from a single sample in a study of T cells in Graves' hyperthyroidism and ophthalmopathy. TCRdb independently ran MiXCR on the multiplex PCR reads; one entry per CDR3 protein. The sample includes hundreds of thousands of distinct CDR3 sequences, 15% to 19% of them seen just once. The sample consisted of blood. All receptors derive from a woman in her late teens or twenties with Graves' hyperthyroidism that later progressed to Graves' ophthalmopathy. Both conserved end residues are part of each CDR3. Fields, in order: D gene, clone size, V gene, J gene, CDR3 protein, CDR3 DNA. The D gene is left open where the match is weak. A clone size is listed for some rows: how often the clone was seen (once, few, many), or a class if it is expanded.

.	many	TRBV20-1	TRBJ2-7	CSASDRYEQYF	TGCAGTGCCTCGGACAGATACGAGCAGTACTTC
.	many	TRBV6-1	TRBJ2-7	CASSEILADSYEQYF	TGTGCCAGCAGTGAAATCTTAGCAGATTCCTACGAGCAGTACTTC
.	.	TRBV24-1	TRBJ1-2	CATSDFGTTDGYTF	TGTGCCACCAGTGATTTTGGCACCACGGATGGCTACACCTTC
.	many	TRBV18	TRBJ2-1	CASSPPAGTQDNEQFF	TGTGCCAGCTCACCACCGGCAGGGACTCAAGACAATGAGCAGTTCTTC
.	many	TRBV30	TRBJ2-5	CAWSLQQETQYF	TGTGCCTGGAGTTTACAGCAAGAGACCCAGTACTTC
TRBD2	.	TRBV11-3	TRBJ2-1	CASSGSGLADNEQFF	TGTGCCAGCAGCGGGTCGGGACTAGCGGACAATGAGCAGTTCTTC
.	.	TRBV14	TRBJ1-3	CASSQFRGNTIYF	TGTGCCAGCAGCCAATTCCGGGGGAACACCATATATTTT
TRBD1	many	TRBV3-1	TRBJ2-1	CASSRPGQGYEQFF	TGTGCCAGCAGCCGGCCGGGACAGGGCTATGAGCAGTTCTTC
.	few	TRBV27	TRBJ2-1	CASRLGENEQFF	TGTGCCAGCAGACTAGGAGAGAATGAGCAGTTCTTC
.	.	TRBV10-2	TRBJ2-7	CASSPGRELYEQYF	TGCGCCAGCAGTCCGGGACGGGAACTCTACGAGCAGTACTTC
TRBD2	many	TRBV6-2/TRBV6-3	TRBJ2-2	CASIFTPGLAGSNTGELFF	TGTGCCAGCATCTTTACTCCGGGACTAGCGGGATCGAACACCGGGGAGCTGTTTTTT
.	few	TRBV7-6	TRBJ2-7	CASSLDENSYEQYF	TGTGCCAGCAGCTTAGACGAAAACTCCTACGAGCAGTACTTC
.	many	TRBV20-1	TRBJ2-5	CSARWGLRDSETQYF	TGCAGTGCTAGATGGGGCCTTAGAGATTCAGAGACCCAGTACTTC
TRBD1	many	TRBV5-1	TRBJ1-2	CASSPWTGEWYGYTF	TGCGCCAGCAGCCCCTGGACAGGGGAGTGGTATGGCTACACCTTC
.	few	TRBV29-1	TRBJ2-5	CSVEDPRGGETQYF	TGCAGCGTTGAAGATCCTCGGGGTGGCGAGACCCAGTACTTC
.	.	TRBV10-3	TRBJ2-2	CATAEGLAGGGLFF	TGTGCCACCGCCGAAGGACTAGCAGGGGGTGGGCTGTTTTTT
.	many	TRBV30	TRBJ1-5	CAWSKGLGNQPQHF	TGTGCCTGGAGTAAAGGGCTAGGGAATCAGCCCCAGCATTTT
TRBD2	many	TRBV7-2	TRBJ2-7	CASRASGSSYEQYF	TGTGCCAGCAGGGCTAGCGGGAGCTCCTACGAGCAGTACTTC
.	.	TRBV11-2	TRBJ2-7	CASSLKRASYGYEQYF	TGTGCCAGCAGCCTCAAGCGGGCGAGCTATGGGTACGAGCAGTACTTC
.	.	TRBV19	TRBJ2-5	CASSIDPDREDKRTQYF	TGTGCCAGTAGTATAGACCCAGACAGGGAGGACAAGAGGACCCAGTACTTC
TRBD2	many	TRBV24-1	TRBJ2-2	CATSDPPGLAGHTGELFF	TGTGCCACCAGTGACCCTCCGGGACTAGCGGGGCACACCGGGGAGCTGTTTTTT
TRBD1	few	TRBV12-3/TRBV12-4	TRBJ2-2	CASSRRDRGSELFF	TGTGCCAGCAGCCGCAGGGACAGGGGGTCGGAGCTGTTTTTT
TRBD1	many	TRBV7-9	TRBJ2-7	CASSSPGRGRDEQYF	TGTGCCAGCAGCTCCCCAGGCAGGGGGCGCGACGAGCAGTACTTC
TRBD2	many	TRBV20-1	TRBJ2-3	CSAREAGGPTDTQYF	TGCAGTGCTAGAGAGGCGGGAGGGCCCACAGATACGCAGTATTTT
TRBD1	many	TRBV28	TRBJ2-1	CASSYGDSASIYEQFF	TGTGCCAGCAGTTATGGGGACAGCGCAAGTATTTATGAGCAGTTCTTC
TRBD1	many	TRBV4-1	TRBJ2-3	CASSFGQGASDTQYF	TGCGCCAGCAGCTTTGGACAGGGGGCTTCAGATACGCAGTATTTT
TRBD1	many	TRBV2	TRBJ1-5	CASSGDRTYQPQHF	TGTGCCAGCAGTGGGGACAGGACCTATCAGCCCCAGCATTTT
.	many	TRBV28	TRBJ2-7	CASSHPWTDNHSYEQYF	TGTGCCAGCAGCCATCCTTGGACGGACAACCACTCCTACGAGCAGTACTTC
.	many	TRBV18	TRBJ1-2	CASSPNLDRTATYGYTF	TGTGCCAGCTCACCAAATTTAGATCGGACAGCAACCTATGGCTACACCTTC
TRBD1	many	TRBV28	TRBJ1-1	CATSPGQGTEAFF	TGTGCCACCTCTCCGGGACAGGGTACTGAAGCTTTCTTT
TRBD1	many	TRBV2	TRBJ2-5	CASRQGSQETQYF	TGTGCCAGCAGACAGGGGTCTCAAGAGACCCAGTACTTC
.	few	TRBV25-1	TRBJ2-7	CASSARGGEQYF	TGTGCCAGCAGTGCCCGGGGTGGAGAGCAGTACTTC
TRBD1	many	TRBV28	TRBJ1-5	CASSVGQGTQPQHF	TGTGCCAGCAGTGTGGGACAGGGGACTCAGCCCCAGCATTTT
.	few	TRBV5-1	TRBJ2-1	CASSLGGRASDEQFF	TGCGCCAGCAGCCTCGGCGGGCGCGCTTCGGATGAGCAGTTCTTC
TRBD1	many	TRBV12-3/TRBV12-4	TRBJ1-5	CANRQAGGQPQHF	TGTGCCAACAGGCAAGCAGGGGGCCAGCCCCAGCATTTT
.	.	TRBV4-1	TRBJ1-2	CASSQAIEIYYGYTF	TGCGCCAGCAGCCAAGCGATAGAGATATACTATGGCTACACCTTC
TRBD1	many	TRBV7-6	TRBJ1-5	CASSQDVGTGVQPQHF	TGTGCCAGCAGCCAAGACGTTGGGACAGGAGTTCAGCCCCAGCATTTT
TRBD1	many	TRBV7-2	TRBJ2-5	CASSLVTGGQETQYF	TGTGCCAGCAGCTTAGTGACAGGGGGGCAAGAGACCCAGTACTTC
.	many	TRBV12-3/TRBV12-4	TRBJ2-6	CASSLFEGTNVLTF	TGTGCCAGCAGTCTTTTTGAGGGTACCAACGTCCTGACTTTC
.	.	TRBV7-2	TRBJ1-2	CASSSFIKTVNYGYTF	TGTGCCAGCAGCTCGTTTATTAAGACGGTAAACTATGGCTACACCTTC
.	many	TRBV20-1	TRBJ2-3	CSARDRFGSTDTQYF	TGCAGTGCTAGAGATCGATTCGGAAGCACAGATACGCAGTATTTT
.	many	TRBV7-2	TRBJ2-1	CASSLARPFSYNEQFF	TGTGCCAGCAGCTTAGCGCGCCCATTCTCCTACAATGAGCAGTTCTTC
TRBD1	few	TRBV6-2/TRBV6-3	TRBJ2-2	CASSLRQGPGELFF	TGTGCCAGCAGTCTTCGACAGGGCCCCGGGGAGCTGTTTTTT
.	.	TRBV20-1	TRBJ2-7	CSARDYQTYEQYF	TGCAGTGCTAGAGATTATCAAACCTACGAGCAGTACTTC
TRBD2	.	TRBV27	TRBJ2-1	CASNSSGTSANEQFF	TGCGCCAGCAATTCCTCCGGGACTAGTGCCAATGAGCAGTTCTTC